These 16 T cell receptor beta chains share one sample of origin, sequenced in a study of radiation and T cells in renal cell carcinoma. TCRdb keeps only in-frame clones here, not all; method: immunoSEQ multiplex PCR. The sample contains around 170,000 clones, about 87% of which appear only once. Time point in this sample: blood 4 weeks post-SBRT, at nephrectomy. The treatment: 15 Gy SBRT to primary tumor, nephrectomy 4 weeks later. Sequences were derived from blood, sampled from a patient whose treatment included radiotherapy and nephrectomy. The receptors stem from a woman in her fifties or sixties with renal cell carcinoma.

The chain is built from TRBV7-3 and TRBJ1-3; D remains ambiguous. V was clipped by 7 bases and J by 0 bases, with 28 bases between them. The CDR3 is 20 amino acids. Per germline, CDR1 SGHTA and CDR2 FQGTGA. CDR3 nucleotides: TGTGCCAGCACCCCCCCGAGAGGGAACCCTTCTACCGTCTCTGGAAACACCATATATTTT. Amino acid sequence: CASTPPRGNPSTVSGNTIYF. Full variable domain (rest looked up from reference TRBV7-3 and TRBJ1-3): GAGVSQTPSNKVTEKGKYVELRCDPISGHTALYWYRQSLGQGPEFLIYFQGTGAADDSGLPNDRFFAVRPEGSVSTLKIQRTERGDSAVYLCASTPPRGNPSTVSGNTIYFGEGSWLTVV.

J is TRBJ2-7 and V is TRBV10-2; 9 bases agree with TRBD1. J was trimmed by 3 bases and V by 10 bases; bases with no gene match: 19. This CDR3 has 17 amino acids. Germline lookup yields CDR1 WSHSY and CDR2 SAAADI. CDR3 amino acids: CATKRTGAFEGLYEQYF. The CDR3 bases are TGCGCCACCAAAAGGACAGGGGCGTTTGAGGGCCTCTACGAGCAGTACTTC.

The chain's CDR3 is CASSSRTGANEKLFF. DNA of the CDR3: TGTGCCAGTAGTTCCCGGACAGGTGCTAATGAAAAACTGTTTTTT. The gene calls are TRBV19 and TRBJ1-4; TRBD1 matches 7 bases. The CDR3 is 15 amino acids. The germline V gene has CDR1 LNHDA and CDR2 SQIVND (reference sequence). With V trimmed by 5 bases and J by 3 bases, 6 bases remained unmatched.

The gene calls are TRBV7-2 and TRBJ2-2; 13 nucleotides line up with TRBD2. The germline CDR1 and CDR2 sequences are SGHTA and FQGNSA. J gave up 3 bases and V 3 bases, and 1 base lay outside the gene matches. CDR3 length: 16 amino acids. DNA for the CDR3: TGTGCCAGCAGCTTTGGGACTAGCGGGGACACCGGGGAGCTGTTTTTT. Its translation: CASSFGTSGDTGELFF.

The chain couples TRBV2 to TRBJ2-4; tentative D call: TRBD1 (6 bases). Germline V CDR1 and CDR2: SNHLY, FYNNEI. There are 16 residues in the CDR3. Deletions cut 5 bases from V and 1 base from J, with 15 bases between. CDR3 protein: CASSMDSRLAKNIQYF. Here the CDR3 DNA reads TGTGCCAGCAGTATGGACAGTAGACTGGCCAAAAACATTCAGTACTTC.

This chain connects TRBV6-6 to TRBJ1-2; D perhaps matches TRBD1 (6 bases). Germline lookup yields CDR1 MNHNY and CDR2 SVGAGI (reference sequence). The CDR3 is made up of 15 amino acids. The ends were cut back, 5 bases at V and 8 bases at J, with 21 bases in the middle. DNA of the CDR3: TGTGCCAGCAGTCTCGGTGGGGGGCGGGCGAGGGGCTACACCTTC. The encoded protein is CASSLGGGRARGYTF.

The rearrangement joins TRBV5-4 to TRBJ1-2, with a tentative D call TRBD1 (6 bases). Germline V CDR1 and CDR2: SGHNT, YYREEE (reference sequence). The CDR3 spans 12 residues. Trimming took off 4 bases at V and 13 bases at J, with 17 bases between the two ends. CDR3 nucleotide sequence: TGTGCCAGCAGCCTTGAGACAGGTTTAAGCACCTTC. It translates to CASSLETGLSTF. The full variable domain, its missing parts supplied by reference TRBV5-4 and TRBJ1-2, is ETGVTQSPTHLIKTRGQQVTLRCSSQSGHNTVSWYQQALGQGPQFIFQYYREEENGRGNFPPRFSGLQFPNYSSELNVNALELDDSALYLCASSLETGLSTFGSGTRLTVV.

J is TRBJ1-2 and V is TRBV18; 8 bases are a match to TRBD1. CDR3 size: 15 residues. Germline V gene data show CDR1 as KGHSH and CDR2 as LQKENI. J lost 3 bases, V lost 4 bases, and 7 bases had no gene match. The CDR3 coding sequence is TGTGCCAGCTCACGGGAGACAGGGGCCGACTATGGCTACACCTTC. Protein: CASSRETGADYGYTF.

This clone was recorded once. This sequence joins TRBV25-1 and TRBJ2-2; 9 bases fit TRBD2. Germline CDR1 MGHDK, CDR2 SYGVNS. The CDR3 loop spans 15 amino acids. The V gene end was trimmed by 6 bases and the J gene end by 7 bases; junction bases not matched to a gene: 9. The CDR3 sequence is CASSIGGGVSGELFF. The DNA for the CDR3 is TGTGCCAGCAGCATCGGCGGGGGGGTGAGCGGGGAGCTGTTTTTT.

About this clone itself: The limits of the CDR3 on the DNA are not certain, so only TCRdb's listed CDR3 is given. The chain uses TRBV19 and TRBJ1-5. The length of the CDR3 is 17 amino acids, counting both ends. CDR1 and CDR2 (germline): LNHDA, SQIVND (reference sequence). The CDR3 spells CASSPRRAGTTQRPQHF.

The rearrangement links TRBV9 to TRBJ2-7; 13 positions match TRBD2. Germline lookup yields CDR1 SGDLS and CDR2 YYNGEE. The CDR3 runs to 15 residues. The V gene end was trimmed by 4 bases and the J gene end by 5 bases; junction bases not matched to a gene: 6. This CDR3 is CASSPGLAGVHEQYF. In DNA form, the CDR3 reads TGTGCCAGCAGCCCTGGACTAGCGGGGGTCCACGAGCAGTACTTC.

J is TRBJ1-2 and V is TRBV29-1, with D hard to call. CDR1 is SQVTM, CDR2 ANQGSEA, per germline. The CDR3 extends over 15 amino acids. V lost 0 bases and J lost 0, with 11 bases in between. CDR3 protein: CSVEDWPVANYGYTF. Written as DNA, the CDR3 is TGCAGCGTTGAAGATTGGCCGGTAGCTAACTATGGCTACACCTTC.

The chain is built from TRBV18 and TRBJ1-2; weak D call: TRBD1 (6 bases). The CDR3 spans 14 residues. Trimming took off 1 base at V and 5 bases at J, with 11 bases between the two ends. CDR1 is KGHSH, CDR2 LQKENI, per germline. CDR3 in DNA: TGTGCCAGCTCACCACGGAGCCAGGGGTATGGCTACACCTTC. This sequence encodes CASSPRSQGYGYTF.

V is TRBV5-1 and J is TRBJ1-2; 11 nucleotides align to TRBD1. The germline V gene encodes CDR1 SGHRS and CDR2 YFSETQ. The CDR3 sequence is 17 residues long. Trimming took 0 bases from V and 7 from J; bases not matched to a gene: 11. The CDR3 coding sequence is TGCGCCAGCAGCTTGGTCTCCTCTGGACAGGGGGCCTCTGGCTACACCTTC. Translated: CASSLVSSGQGASGYTF.

The chain employs TRBV9 and TRBJ1-3; TRBD1 is a possible D gene (5 bases). CDR1 SGDLS and CDR2 YYNGEE come from the germline V gene. V lost 0 bases to trimming and J lost 4 bases, with 11 bases between them. The CDR3 runs 15 residues. The CDR3 coding sequence is TGTGCCAGCAGCGTAGTGGAGGGGACGGGAAACACCATATATTTT. Residues: CASSVVEGTGNTIYF.

The chain is built from TRBV29-1 and TRBJ2-7; D possibly matches TRBD1 or TRBD2 (5 bases each). The CDR3 is made up of 12 amino acids. Trimming removed 7 bases at V and 6 bases at J, with 16 bases between. Germline CDR1 SQVTM, CDR2 ANQGSEA. In nucleotides, the CDR3 is TGCAGCGCCGGCAGGGCCGGGGTCGAGCAGTACTTC. Translation: CSAGRAGVEQYF.